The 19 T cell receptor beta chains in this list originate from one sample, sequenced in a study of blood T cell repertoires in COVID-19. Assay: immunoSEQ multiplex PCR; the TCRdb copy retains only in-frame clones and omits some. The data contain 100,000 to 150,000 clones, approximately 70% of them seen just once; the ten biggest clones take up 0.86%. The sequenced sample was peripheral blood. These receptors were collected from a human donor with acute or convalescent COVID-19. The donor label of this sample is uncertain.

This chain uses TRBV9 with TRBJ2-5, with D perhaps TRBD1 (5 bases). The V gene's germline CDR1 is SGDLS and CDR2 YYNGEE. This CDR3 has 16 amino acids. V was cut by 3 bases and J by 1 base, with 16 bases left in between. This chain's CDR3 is CASSGQPPSFQETQYF. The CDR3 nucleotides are TGTGCCAGCAGCGGACAGCCCCCAAGCTTCCAAGAGACCCAGTACTTC.

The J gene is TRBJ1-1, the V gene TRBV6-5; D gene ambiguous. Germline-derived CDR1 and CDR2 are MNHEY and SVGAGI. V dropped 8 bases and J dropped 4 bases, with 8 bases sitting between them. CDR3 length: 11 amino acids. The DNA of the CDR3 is TGTGCCAGCCTCTCCGTCACTGAAGCTTTCTTT. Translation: CASLSVTEAFF.

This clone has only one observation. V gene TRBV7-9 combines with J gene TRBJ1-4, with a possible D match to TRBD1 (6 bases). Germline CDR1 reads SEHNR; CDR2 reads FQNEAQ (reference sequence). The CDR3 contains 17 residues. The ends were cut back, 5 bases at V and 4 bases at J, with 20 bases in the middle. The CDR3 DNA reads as TGTGCCAGCAGCGAAGACAGGACCCGCCTAATTAATGAAAAACTGTTTTTT. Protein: CASSEDRTRLINEKLFF.

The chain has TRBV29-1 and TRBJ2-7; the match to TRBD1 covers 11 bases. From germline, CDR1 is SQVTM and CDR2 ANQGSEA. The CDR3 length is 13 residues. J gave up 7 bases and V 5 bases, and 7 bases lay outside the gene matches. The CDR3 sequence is CSVRGQGAGEQYF. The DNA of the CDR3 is TGCAGCGTTAGAGGACAGGGGGCCGGAGAGCAGTACTTC.

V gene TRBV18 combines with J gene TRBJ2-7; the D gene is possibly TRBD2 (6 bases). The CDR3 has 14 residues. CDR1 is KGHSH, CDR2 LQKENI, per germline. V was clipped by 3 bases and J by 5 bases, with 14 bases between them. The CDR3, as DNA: TGTGCCAGCTCACCCCCCCCCGGAGGGAACGAGCAGTACTTC. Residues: CASSPPPGGNEQYF.

In DNA form, the CDR3 reads TGCGCCAGCAGCTTGCTCCAGTCAGGGGGCCAAGAGACCCAGTACTTC. Its protein product is CASSLLQSGGQETQYF. The chain is built from TRBV5-1 and TRBJ2-5; 7 positions match TRBD1. The CDR3 has 16 amino acids. Trimming cost V 1 base and J 1 base; bases outside gene matches: 7. Looked up from germline, CDR1 is SGHRS and CDR2 is YFSETQ.

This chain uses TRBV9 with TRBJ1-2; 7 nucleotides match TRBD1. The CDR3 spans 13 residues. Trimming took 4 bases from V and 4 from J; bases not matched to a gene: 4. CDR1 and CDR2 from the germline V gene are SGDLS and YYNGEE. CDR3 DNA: TGTGCCAGCAGCAGACAGGGTCTCTATGGCTACACCTTC. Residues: CASSRQGLYGYTF.

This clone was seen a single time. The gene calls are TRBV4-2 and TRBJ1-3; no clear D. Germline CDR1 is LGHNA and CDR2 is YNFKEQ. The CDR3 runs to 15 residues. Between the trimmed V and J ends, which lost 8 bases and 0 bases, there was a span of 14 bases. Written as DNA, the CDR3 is TGTGCCAGCCACGGGGTATCCGACTCTGGAAACACCATATATTTT. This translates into CASHGVSDSGNTIYF.

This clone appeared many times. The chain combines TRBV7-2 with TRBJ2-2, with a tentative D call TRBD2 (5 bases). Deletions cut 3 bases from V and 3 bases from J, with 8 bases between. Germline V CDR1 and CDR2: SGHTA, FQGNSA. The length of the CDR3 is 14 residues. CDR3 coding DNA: TGTGCCAGCAGCTTTCAGCGGTACACCGGGGAGCTGTTTTTT. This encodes CASSFQRYTGELFF.

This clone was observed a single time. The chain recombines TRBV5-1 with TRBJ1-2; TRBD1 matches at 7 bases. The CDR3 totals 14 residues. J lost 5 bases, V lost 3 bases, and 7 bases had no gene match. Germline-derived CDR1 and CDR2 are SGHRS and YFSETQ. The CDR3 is CASSSGQNLYGYTF. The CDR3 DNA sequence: TGCGCCAGCAGCTCGGGACAGAACCTATATGGCTACACCTTC.

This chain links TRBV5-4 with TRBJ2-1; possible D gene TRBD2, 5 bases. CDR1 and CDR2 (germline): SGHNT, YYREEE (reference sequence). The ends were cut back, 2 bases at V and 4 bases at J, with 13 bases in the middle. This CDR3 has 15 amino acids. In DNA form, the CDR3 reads TGTGCCAGCAGCTTTGGGCAGGCGGGTTACAATGAGCAGTTCTTC. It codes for CASSFGQAGYNEQFF. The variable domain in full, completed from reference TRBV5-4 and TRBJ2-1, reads ETGVTQSPTHLIKTRGQQVTLRCSSQSGHNTVSWYQQALGQGPQFIFQYYREEENGRGNFPPRFSGLQFPNYSSELNVNALELDDSALYLCASSFGQAGYNEQFFGPGTRLTVL.

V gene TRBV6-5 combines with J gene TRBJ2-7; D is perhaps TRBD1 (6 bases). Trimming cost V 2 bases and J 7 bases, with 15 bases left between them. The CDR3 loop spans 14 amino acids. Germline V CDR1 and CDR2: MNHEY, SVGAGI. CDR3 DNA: TGTGCCAGCAGTTACACCAGGGGCCTCGAGGAGCAGTACTTC. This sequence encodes CASSYTRGLEEQYF.

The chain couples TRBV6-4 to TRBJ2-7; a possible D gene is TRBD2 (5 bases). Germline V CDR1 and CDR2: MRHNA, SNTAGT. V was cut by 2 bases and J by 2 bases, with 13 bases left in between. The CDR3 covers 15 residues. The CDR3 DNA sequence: TGTGCCAGCAGTGACGCTTCGGGGATTCCCTACGAGCAGTACGTC. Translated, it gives CASSDASGIPYEQYV.

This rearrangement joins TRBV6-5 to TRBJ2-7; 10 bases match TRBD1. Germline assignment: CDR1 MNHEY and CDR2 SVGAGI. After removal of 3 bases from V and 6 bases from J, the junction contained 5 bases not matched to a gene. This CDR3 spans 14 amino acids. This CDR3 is CASSYSGTGVEQYF. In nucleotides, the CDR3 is TGTGCCAGCAGTTATTCCGGGACAGGGGTCGAGCAGTACTTC.

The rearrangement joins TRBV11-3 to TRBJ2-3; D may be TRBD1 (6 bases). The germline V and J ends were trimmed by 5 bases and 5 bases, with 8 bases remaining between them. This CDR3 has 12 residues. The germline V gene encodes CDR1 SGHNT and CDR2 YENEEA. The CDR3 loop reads CASSPRGDTQYF. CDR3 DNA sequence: TGTGCCAGCAGCCCCAGGGGAGATACGCAGTATTTT.

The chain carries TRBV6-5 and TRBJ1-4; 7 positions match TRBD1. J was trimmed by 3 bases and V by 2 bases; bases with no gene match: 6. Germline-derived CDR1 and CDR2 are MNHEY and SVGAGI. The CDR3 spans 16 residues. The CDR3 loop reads CASSYTNRGANEKLFF. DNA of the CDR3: TGTGCCAGCAGTTACACAAACAGGGGTGCTAATGAAAAACTGTTTTTT.

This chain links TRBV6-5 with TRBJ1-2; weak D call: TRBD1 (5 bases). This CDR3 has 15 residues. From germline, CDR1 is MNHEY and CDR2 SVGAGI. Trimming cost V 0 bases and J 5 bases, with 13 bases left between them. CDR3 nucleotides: TGTGCCAGCAGTTACTCGACGGGGGGGAGTTATGGCTACACCTTC. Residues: CASSYSTGGSYGYTF.

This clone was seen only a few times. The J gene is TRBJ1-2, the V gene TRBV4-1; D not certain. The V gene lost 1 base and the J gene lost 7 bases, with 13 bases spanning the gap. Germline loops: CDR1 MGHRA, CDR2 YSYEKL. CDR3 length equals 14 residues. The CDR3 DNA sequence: TGCGCCAGCAGCCAAGTTCCCGGGTACGGTGGCTACACCTTC. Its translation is CASSQVPGYGGYTF.

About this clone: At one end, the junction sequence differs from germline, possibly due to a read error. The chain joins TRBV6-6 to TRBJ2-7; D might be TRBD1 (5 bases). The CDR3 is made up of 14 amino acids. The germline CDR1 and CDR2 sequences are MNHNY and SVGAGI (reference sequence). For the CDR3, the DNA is TGTGCCAGCAGTTACTCCCAGGGAAGCTCGTGGGTGAACTTC. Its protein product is CASSYSQGSSWVNF.